What follows are 14 T cell receptor beta chains derived from one specimen sequenced in a study of identical twins. A single record per CDR3 protein comes from TCRdb applying MiXCR to the 5' RACE reads. The repertoire consists of about 700,000 distinct CDR3 sequences, with 6% to 6.5% occurring once and the leading ten covering roughly 1.8%. What was sequenced was naive T cells sorted from blood. These receptors originate from a man younger than 35 in good health.

This clonotype was picked up many times. The genes are TRBV12-3 or TRBV12-4 and TRBJ2-5, with D possibly being TRBD1 or TRBD2 (5 bases each). CDR3 size: 12 residues. With 4 bases removed from V and 13 bases from J, the gap between germline ends came to 16 bases. This chain's CDR3 is CASSSSEGRRYF. The CDR3 DNA reads as TGTGCCAGCAGTTCCTCCGAGGGACGGAGGTACTTC.

This sequence joins TRBV19 and TRBJ2-1, with D possibly matching TRBD1 (5 bases). V lost 3 bases to trimming and J lost 0 bases, with 12 bases between them. Germline V gene sequence: CDR1 LNHDA, CDR2 SQIVND (reference sequence). CDR3 length: 16 amino acids. CDR3 sequence (DNA): TGTGCCAGTAGTATGACAGTACTTAGCTCCTACAATGAGCAGTTCTTC. It encodes CASSMTVLSSYNEQFF. Drawing the rest from reference TRBV19 and TRBJ2-1, the complete variable domain is DGGITQSPKYLFRKEGQNVTLSCEQNLNHDAMYWYRQDPGQGLRLIYYSQIVNDFQKGDIAEGYSVSREKKESFPLTVTSAQKNPTAFYLCASSMTVLSSYNEQFFGPGTRLTVL.

This clonotype has at least ten counts. The V and J genes are TRBV7-8 and TRBJ2-1; possibly TRBD2 for D (5 bases). V lost 4 bases and J 2 bases, leaving 9 bases between the germline ends. The CDR3 is 14 residues long. Germline values: CDR1 SGHVS, CDR2 FQNEAQ. Here the CDR3 reads CASSSSGTYNEQFF. The CDR3 DNA reads TGTGCCAGCAGCTCCTCCGGGACCTACAATGAGCAGTTCTTC.

In the case of this clonotype: Just one base apart from a much larger clone, this may be a read error. The genes are TRBV12-3 or TRBV12-4 and TRBJ2-7; 9 bases are shared with TRBD1. J gave up 0 bases and V 9 bases, and 12 bases lay outside the gene matches. The CDR3 runs 16 residues. CDR3 amino acids: CASTNTGTGSSYEQYF. The CDR3 bases are TGTGCCAGTACAAACACCGGGACAGGGAGCTCCTACGAGCAGTACTTC.

This chain joins TRBV7-8 and TRBJ2-1; 8 bases match TRBD1. CDR3 length equals 15 residues. Unmatched junction bases numbered 3, after V lost 0 bases and J lost 5 bases. Per germline, CDR1 SGHVS and CDR2 FQNEAQ. In DNA, the CDR3 is TGTGCCAGCAGCTTAGCCGGGACAGGTCACAATGAGCAGTTCTTC. This sequence encodes CASSLAGTGHNEQFF.

In its sample, this clonotype was seen many times. The genes are TRBV6-1 and TRBJ1-6; a possible D gene is TRBD1 (5 bases). The CDR3 covers 13 residues. The germline V and J ends were trimmed by 8 bases and 6 bases, with 11 bases remaining between them. Per the germline V gene, CDR1 is MNHNS and CDR2 is SASEGT. DNA for the CDR3: TGTGCCAGCGGCAGACAGCTTAATTCACCCCTCCACTTT. Its protein is CASGRQLNSPLHF.

This clonotype has ten or more counts. The J gene is TRBJ2-7, the V gene TRBV11-2, with D maybe TRBD1 (6 bases). V was shortened by 5 bases and J by 1 base, with 12 bases between the two germline ends. The germline gives CDR1 SGHAT, CDR2 FQNNGV. There are 14 residues in the CDR3. The CDR3 DNA reads as TGTGCCAGCAGCCCCGGGACACGATCCTACGAGCAGTACTTC. It is translated as CASSPGTRSYEQYF. Full variable domain (missing parts from reference TRBV11-2 and TRBJ2-7): EAGVAQSPRYKIIEKRQSVAFWCNPISGHATLYWYQQILGQGPKLLIQFQNNGVVDDSQLPKDRFSAERLKGVDSTLKIQPAKLEDSAVYLCASSPGTRSYEQYFGPGTRLTVT.

The sample holds many counts of this clonotype. The V gene is TRBV12-3 or TRBV12-4, the J gene TRBJ1-6; perhaps TRBD1 as D (6 bases). The CDR3 is made up of 14 amino acids. Trimming removed 8 bases at V and 13 bases at J, with 21 bases between. The CDR3: CASSKTGERNPLHF. CDR3 nucleotide sequence: TGTGCCAGCTCTAAGACAGGCGAGAGGAATCCCCTCCACTTT.

The chain carries TRBV7-9 and TRBJ2-3, with 7 positions matching TRBD1. Trimming at V came to 1 base and at J to 12 bases, leaving 13 bases not matched to a gene. The CDR3 contains 15 residues. CDR1 is SEHNR and CDR2 is FQNEAQ in the germline V gene (reference sequence). The CDR3 DNA reads as TGTGCCAGCAGCTTAGAGGAGTGGAAAGACAGGGCCCAGTATTTT. Translating it yields CASSLEEWKDRAQYF.

V gene TRBV12-3 or TRBV12-4 combines with J gene TRBJ2-1; the match to TRBD2 covers 7 bases. CDR3 length: 14 amino acids. Trimming at V came to 1 base and at J to 7 bases, leaving 4 bases not matched to a gene. The CDR3 here is CASSLERTSNEQFF. The CDR3 DNA reads TGTGCCAGCAGTTTAGAAAGGACTAGTAATGAGCAGTTCTTC.

The chain has TRBV27 and TRBJ2-2, with a weak D call TRBD2 (5 bases). CDR1 and CDR2 from the germline V gene are MNHEY and SMNVEV (reference sequence). CDR3 length equals 14 residues. Trimming cost V 3 bases and J 4 bases, with 9 bases left between them. CDR3 DNA sequence: TGTGCCAGCAGTTTTTTTCGGGGCACCGGGGAGCTGTTTTTT. The encoded protein is CASSFFRGTGELFF.

This clonotype was seen a handful of times. The V and J genes are TRBV25-1 and TRBJ2-1; 16 nucleotides match TRBD2. CDR1 MGHDK and CDR2 SYGVNS come from the germline V gene. Trimming took 7 bases from V and 3 from J; bases not matched to a gene: 6. The CDR3 covers 17 residues. The CDR3: CASKKGLAGGLYNEQFF. CDR3 nucleotides: TGTGCCAGCAAGAAGGGACTAGCGGGAGGGCTCTACAATGAGCAGTTCTTC.

The chain has TRBV20-1 and TRBJ2-6, with D possibly called TRBD1 or TRBD2 (5 bases each). There are 16 residues in the CDR3. Germline lookup yields CDR1 DFQATT and CDR2 SNEGSKA (reference sequence). With 5 bases removed from V and 1 base from J, the gap between germline ends came to 15 bases. The CDR3 here is CSAWPGAISGANVLTF. The CDR3 DNA reads as TGCAGTGCTTGGCCCGGGGCCATTTCTGGGGCCAACGTCCTGACTTTC.

This chain joins TRBV6-2 or TRBV6-3 and TRBJ2-3; 10 bases are a match to TRBD2. V dropped 8 bases and J dropped 10; count of bases not matched to a gene: 21. In germline, CDR1 is MNHEY, CDR2 SVGEGT. The CDR3 spans 17 residues. CDR3 coding DNA: TGTGCCAGCTTCTCGCAGGCTAGCGGGAGTAAAGCGGGAGCGCAGTATTTT. Translating it yields CASFSQASGSKAGAQYF.